These 20 T cell receptor beta chains came from one sample sequenced in a study of blood T cell repertoires in COVID-19. Some clones are missing from TCRdb's copy, which holds only in-frame ones; the method was immunoSEQ multiplex PCR. Of approximately 170,000 clones listed, roughly 86% are singletons. Sequencing used peripheral blood. The source is a man aged 40-49 years who had recovered from COVID-19.

The V call is TRBV5-5, the J call TRBJ1-2; D is undetermined. V lost 0 bases and J 4 bases, leaving 13 bases between the germline ends. Germline CDR1 is SGHKS and CDR2 is YYEKEE (reference sequence). The CDR3 is 15 residues long. CDR3 bases: TGTGCCAGCAGCTTGGGGTTGCAGGCGCCCTATGGCTACACCTTC. Protein: CASSLGLQAPYGYTF.

This chain connects TRBV7-8 to TRBJ2-2; 8 nucleotides match TRBD2. The ends lost 5 bases at V and 8 bases at J; junction bases unmatched: 7. The CDR3 totals 14 residues. The germline V gene encodes CDR1 SGHVS and CDR2 FQNEAQ. The CDR3 nucleotides are TGTGCCAGCAGCGCGGATAGCGGGACAGGGGAGCTGTTTTTT. This encodes CASSADSGTGELFF.

The J gene is TRBJ2-1, the V gene TRBV5-8; 14 nucleotides line up with TRBD2. Germline V gene lookup returns CDR1 SGHTS and CDR2 YDEGEE. V lost 4 bases, J lost 6 bases, and 3 bases stayed unmatched. This CDR3 is 15 amino acids long. The CDR3 sequence is CASSVTSGRGNEQFF. The CDR3 bases are TGTGCCAGCAGCGTGACTAGCGGGAGGGGCAATGAGCAGTTCTTC.

This chain uses TRBV6-5 with TRBJ2-5; D perhaps matches TRBD2 (6 bases). This CDR3 is built from 11 residues. CDR1 is MNHEY and CDR2 is SVGAGI in the germline V gene. V was clipped by 7 bases and J by 5 bases, with 8 bases between them. The CDR3 sequence is CASNRGETQYF. CDR3 DNA sequence: TGTGCCAGCAATCGGGGGGAGACCCAGTACTTC.

The chain employs TRBV20-1 and TRBJ1-5; the D is unclear. This CDR3 has 15 residues. Trimming pared 3 bases from V and 1 base from J, leaving 13 bases between. Germline CDR1 is DFQATT and CDR2 is SNEGSKA (reference sequence). CDR3 protein: CSASGTAESNQPQHF. The CDR3, as DNA: TGCAGTGCTAGTGGAACTGCGGAGAGCAATCAGCCCCAGCATTTT.

This clone has just one count. The CDR3 DNA sequence: TGCGCCAGCAGTCACCGGCCCCCAGGGTGCGAGCAGTACTTC. Encoded protein: CASSHRPPGCEQYF. The chain uses TRBV23-1 and TRBJ2-7, with D maybe TRBD1 (5 bases). TRBV23-1 is an ORF, with its function uncertain. Trimming cost V 3 bases and J 6 bases, with 15 bases left between them. The CDR3 length is 14 residues.

The rearrangement uses TRBV9 and TRBJ2-7; 7 bases line up with TRBD2. V lost 4 bases to trimming and J lost 5 bases; unmatched junction nucleotides: 12. CDR3 length: 15 amino acids. The germline CDR1 and CDR2 sequences are SGDLS and YYNGEE. CDR3 sequence reads: CASSPGGSDGNEQYF. The DNA for the CDR3 is TGTGCCAGCAGCCCTGGCGGGAGTGACGGGAACGAGCAGTACTTC.

This clone was detected a few times. The rearrangement uses TRBV6-2 or TRBV6-3 and TRBJ2-5, with a weak D call TRBD2 (6 bases). Germline CDR1 and CDR2: MNHEY and SVGEGT. V was shortened by 0 bases and J by 5 bases, with 19 bases between the two germline ends. The CDR3 sequence is 17 residues long. The CDR3 reads CASSYSKLASPTETQYF. The DNA of the CDR3 is TGTGCCAGCAGTTACTCGAAGCTAGCGTCCCCTACCGAGACCCAGTACTTC.

The chain is built from TRBV4-1 and TRBJ2-4; TRBD2 agrees at 7 bases. This CDR3 is 16 amino acids long. V lost 0 bases to trimming and J lost 1 base; unmatched junction nucleotides: 3. Looked up from germline, CDR1 is MGHRA and CDR2 is YSYEKL. The CDR3 nucleotides read TGCGCCAGCAGCCAAGATTACGGGGGGGCCAAAAACATTCAGTACTTC. This sequence encodes CASSQDYGGAKNIQYF.

V and J are TRBV20-1 and TRBJ2-1; 9 positions match TRBD1. CDR1 is DFQATT and CDR2 is SNEGSKA in the germline V gene (reference sequence). This CDR3 contains 11 residues. Losses at the gene ends were 3 bases for V and 12 bases for J; bases not matched to a gene: 3. Here the CDR3 DNA reads TGCAGTGCTAGTCAGGGACAGGGGCAGTTCTTC. It encodes CSASQGQGQFF.

V usage is TRBV6-6 and J usage is TRBJ2-2, with a weak D call TRBD2 (6 bases). Germline V gene sequence: CDR1 MNHNY, CDR2 SVGAGI (reference sequence). The CDR3 is 14 amino acids. Trimming removed 8 bases at V and 5 bases at J, with 15 bases between. This CDR3 is CASLLGRETGELFF. Written as DNA, the CDR3 is TGTGCCAGCTTGCTCGGGAGAGAGACCGGGGAGCTGTTTTTT.

CDR3 sequence: CASGAPPPNSPLHF. In nucleotides, the CDR3 is TGCGCCAGCGGGGCGCCACCCCCCAATTCACCCCTCCACTTT. The gene calls are TRBV4-1 and TRBJ1-6, with D perhaps TRBD1 (5 bases). The V and J ends lost 8 bases and 7 bases respectively, with 15 bases between them. Germline CDR1 and CDR2: MGHRA and YSYEKL. The CDR3 has 14 residues.

This clone was counted a few times. This chain uses TRBV3-1 (or the pseudogene TRBV3-2) with TRBJ1-6, with 7 bases fitting TRBD1. The CDR3 covers 14 residues. The V gene end was trimmed by 7 bases and the J gene end by 5 bases; junction bases not matched to a gene: 5. Germline CDR1 is LGHDT and CDR2 is YNNKEL (reference sequence). CDR3 protein: CASKGTADNSPLHF. The CDR3, as DNA: TGTGCCAGCAAAGGGACAGCTGATAATTCACCCCTCCACTTT.

The rearrangement links TRBV6-2 or TRBV6-3 to TRBJ2-7; perhaps TRBD1 as D (7 bases). Looked up from germline, CDR1 is MNHEY and CDR2 is SVGEGT. The CDR3 sequence is 14 residues long. Deletions cut 5 bases from V and 6 bases from J, with 17 bases between. The CDR3 DNA sequence: TGTGCCAGCAGTCAGGGGGGCGCCAGGGGCGAGCAGTACTTC. The encoded protein is CASSQGGARGEQYF.

This clone came up a few times. The gene calls are TRBV12-3 or TRBV12-4 and TRBJ2-7; D is undetermined. The CDR3 has 13 amino acids. V was clipped by 1 base and J by 0 bases, with 4 bases between them. CDR3 bases: TGTGCCAGCAGTTTAGTTAGCTCCTACGAGCAGTACTTC. It yields the protein CASSLVSSYEQYF.

The chain is built from TRBV6-5 and TRBJ2-5, with TRBD2 matching over 10 bases. CDR3 length: 13 amino acids. Per germline, CDR1 MNHEY and CDR2 SVGAGI. Trimming took 8 bases from V and 5 from J; bases not matched to a gene: 5. CDR3 coding DNA: TGTGCCAGCCGGCTAGCGGGAGATGAGACCCAGTACTTC. It is translated as CASRLAGDETQYF.

The CDR3, as DNA: TGTGCCTGGGCCTCTGGGGGGGATGAAAAACTGTTTTTT. As protein: CAWASGGDEKLFF. This sequence joins TRBV30 and TRBJ1-4, with D possibly matching TRBD1 (5 bases). Trimming removed 5 bases from V and 6 bases from J, with 13 bases in between. The CDR3 has 13 amino acids. CDR1 is GTSNPN, CDR2 SVGIG, per germline (reference sequence).

The chain has TRBV4-2 and TRBJ2-1; the match to TRBD2 covers 12 bases. The length of the CDR3 is 16 residues. V shed 1 base and J 8 bases; nucleotides not matched to a gene: 6. The V gene's germline CDR1 is LGHNA and CDR2 YNFKEQ. The CDR3 DNA reads as TGTGCCAGCAGCCAAGCTAGCGGGAGGGCCCTGGATGAGCAGTTCTTC. Its protein product is CASSQASGRALDEQFF.

The chain is built from TRBV7-9 and TRBJ2-7; TRBD1 matches at 9 bases. The ends lost 1 base at V and 4 bases at J; junction bases unmatched: 5. Germline V lookup: CDR1 SEHNR, CDR2 FQNEAQ (reference sequence). The CDR3 runs to 15 residues. CDR3 in DNA: TGTGCCAGCAGCTTAGTAGGGACAGGGAAATACGAGCAGTACTTC. Its protein is CASSLVGTGKYEQYF.

This clone was seen a single time. This chain uses TRBV30 with TRBJ2-7, with 9 bases that match TRBD1. Trimming removed 0 bases from V and 5 bases from J; junction bases left unmatched: 2. This CDR3 has 13 residues. Germline V lookup: CDR1 GTSNPN, CDR2 SVGIG (reference sequence). The CDR3 region has the DNA TGTGCCTGGAGTGTACGGACAGGGGACGAGCAGTACTTC. This sequence encodes CAWSVRTGDEQYF.